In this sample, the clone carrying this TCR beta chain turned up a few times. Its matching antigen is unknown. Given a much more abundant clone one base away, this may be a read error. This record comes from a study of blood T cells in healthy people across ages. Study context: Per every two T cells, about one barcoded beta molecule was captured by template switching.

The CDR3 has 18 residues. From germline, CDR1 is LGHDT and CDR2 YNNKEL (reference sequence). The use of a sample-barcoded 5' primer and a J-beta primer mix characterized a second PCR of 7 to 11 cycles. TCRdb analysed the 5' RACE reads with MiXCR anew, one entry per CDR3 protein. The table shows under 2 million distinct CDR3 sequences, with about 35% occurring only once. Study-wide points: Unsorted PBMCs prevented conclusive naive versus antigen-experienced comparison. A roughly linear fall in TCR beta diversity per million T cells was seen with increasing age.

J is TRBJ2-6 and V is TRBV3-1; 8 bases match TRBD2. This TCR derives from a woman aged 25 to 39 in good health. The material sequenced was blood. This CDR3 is CASSRLSGGPRGANILTF. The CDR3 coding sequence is TGTGCCAGCAGCCGCCTCTCGGGGGGGCCGAGAGGGGCCAACATCCTGACTTTC.